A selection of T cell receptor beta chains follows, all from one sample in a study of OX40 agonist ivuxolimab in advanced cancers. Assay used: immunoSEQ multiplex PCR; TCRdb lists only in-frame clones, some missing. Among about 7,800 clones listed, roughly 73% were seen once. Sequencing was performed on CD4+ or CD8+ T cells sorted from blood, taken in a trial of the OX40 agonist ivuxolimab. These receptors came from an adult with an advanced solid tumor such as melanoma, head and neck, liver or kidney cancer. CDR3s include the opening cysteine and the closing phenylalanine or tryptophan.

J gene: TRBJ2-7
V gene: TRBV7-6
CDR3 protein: CASSLGVGTSYEQYF

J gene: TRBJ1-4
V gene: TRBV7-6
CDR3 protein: CASSPTSYEKLFF

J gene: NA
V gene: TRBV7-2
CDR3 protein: CASSPPAGGQATYEQYF

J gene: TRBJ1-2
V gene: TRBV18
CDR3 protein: CASSKDSPYGYTF

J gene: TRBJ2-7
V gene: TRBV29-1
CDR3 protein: CSVVSGQGYYEQYF

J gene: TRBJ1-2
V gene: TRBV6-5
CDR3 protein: CASSYPGSNGYTF

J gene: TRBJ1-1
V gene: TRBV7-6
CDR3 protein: CASSGTPGADTEAFF

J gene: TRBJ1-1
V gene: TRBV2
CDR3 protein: CASSVADNTEAFF

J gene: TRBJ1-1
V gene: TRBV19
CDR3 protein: CASRRDRATEAFF

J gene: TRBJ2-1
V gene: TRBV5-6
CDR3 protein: CASSLSLDYNEQFF

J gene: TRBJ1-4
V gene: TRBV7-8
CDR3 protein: CASSLHDNEKLFF

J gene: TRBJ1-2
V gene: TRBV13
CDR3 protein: CASSLGRLNYGYTF

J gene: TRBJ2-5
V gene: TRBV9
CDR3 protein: CASSPGGRAQETQYF

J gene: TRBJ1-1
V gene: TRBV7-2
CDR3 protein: CASSALTGAMGAFF

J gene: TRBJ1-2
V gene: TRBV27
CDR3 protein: CASSLAGGSGYTF

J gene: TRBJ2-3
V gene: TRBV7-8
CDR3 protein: CASSLGDSRTDTQYF

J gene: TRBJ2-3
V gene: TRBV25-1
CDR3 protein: CATSGLITDTQYF

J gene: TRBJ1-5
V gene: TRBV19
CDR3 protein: CASSPRGQPQHF

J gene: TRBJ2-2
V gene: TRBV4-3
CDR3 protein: CASSQEEAGGFTGELFF